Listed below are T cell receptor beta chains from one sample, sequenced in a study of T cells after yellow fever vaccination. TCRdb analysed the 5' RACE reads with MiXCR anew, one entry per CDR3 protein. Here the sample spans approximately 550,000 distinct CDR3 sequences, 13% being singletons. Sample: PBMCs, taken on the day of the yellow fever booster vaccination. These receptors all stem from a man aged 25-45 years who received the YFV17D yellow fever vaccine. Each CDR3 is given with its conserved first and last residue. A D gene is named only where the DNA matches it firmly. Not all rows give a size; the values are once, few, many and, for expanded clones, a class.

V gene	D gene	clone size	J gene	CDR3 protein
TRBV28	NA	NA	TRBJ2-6	CASSFTPSGANVLTF
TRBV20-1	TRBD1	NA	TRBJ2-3	CSARGNRGSDTQYF
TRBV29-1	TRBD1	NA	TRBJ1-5	CSVGGGTGGNQPQHF
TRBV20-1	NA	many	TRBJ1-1	CSARDLLRGGTEAFF
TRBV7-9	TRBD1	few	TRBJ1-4	CASSLMEGAGEKLFF
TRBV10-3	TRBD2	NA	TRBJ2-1	CAISEQGLAGDNEQFF
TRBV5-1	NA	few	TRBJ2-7	CASRTGPGYEQYF
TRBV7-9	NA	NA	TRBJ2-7	CASSFSGTGEQYF
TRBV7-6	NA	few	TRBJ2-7	CASSLGTGSGEQYF
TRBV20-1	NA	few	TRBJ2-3	CSASAGLVGDTQYF
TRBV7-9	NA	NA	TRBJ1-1	CASASRVNTEAFF
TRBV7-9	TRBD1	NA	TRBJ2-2	CASSFAQGAWELFF
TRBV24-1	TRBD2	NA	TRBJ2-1	CATSGREGLDEQFF
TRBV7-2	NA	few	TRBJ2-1	CASSLAGPGNEQFF
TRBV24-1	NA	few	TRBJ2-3	CATMGEADTQYF
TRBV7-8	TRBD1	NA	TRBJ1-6	CASSSGQGFNSPLHF
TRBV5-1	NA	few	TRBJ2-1	CASSRPANEQFF
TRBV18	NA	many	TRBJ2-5	CASSRDNRQETQYF
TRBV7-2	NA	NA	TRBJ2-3	CASSDYLGPGKHTQYF
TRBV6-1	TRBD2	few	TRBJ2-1	CASMGALAGGYNEQFF
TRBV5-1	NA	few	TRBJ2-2	CASTLARQQWTNSRLNTGELFF
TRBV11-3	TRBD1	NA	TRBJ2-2	CASSPPLGQGNTGELFF
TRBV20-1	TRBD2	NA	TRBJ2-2	CSARRSGSGVTGELFF
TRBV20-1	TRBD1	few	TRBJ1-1	CSAGDNRGMNTEAFF
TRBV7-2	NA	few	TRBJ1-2	CASSLGQPGGYTF
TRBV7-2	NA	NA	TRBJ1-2	CASSLGTAYYGYTF
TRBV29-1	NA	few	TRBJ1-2	CSVEGQGIGGGYTF
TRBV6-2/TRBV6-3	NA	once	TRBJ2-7	CASSLRDVMGEQYF
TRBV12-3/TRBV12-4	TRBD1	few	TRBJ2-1	CASRRDSNEQFF
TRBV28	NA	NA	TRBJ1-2	CASSIRNPRVSGYTF
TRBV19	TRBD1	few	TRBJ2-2	CASSGTDLNTGELFF
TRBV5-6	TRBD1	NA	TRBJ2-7	CASSLDRGRWEQYF
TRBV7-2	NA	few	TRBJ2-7	CASSRQVRYEQYF
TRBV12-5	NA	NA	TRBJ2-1	CASAYQENEQFF
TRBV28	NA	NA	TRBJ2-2	CASSGAHTGELFF
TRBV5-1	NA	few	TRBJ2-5	CASSLTGSRYQETQYF
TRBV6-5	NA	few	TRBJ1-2	CASSYSDSVASYTF
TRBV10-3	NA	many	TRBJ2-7	CAISEHSYEQYF
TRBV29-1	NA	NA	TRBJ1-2	CSVEDSRKEKANYGYTF
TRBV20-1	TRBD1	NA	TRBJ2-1	CSASDRVDEQFF
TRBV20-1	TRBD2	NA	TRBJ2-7	CSAIRASGRAYEQYF
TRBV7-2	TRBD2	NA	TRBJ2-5	CASSAGTSGQETQYF
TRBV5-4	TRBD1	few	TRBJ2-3	CASRATGQGSTDTQYF
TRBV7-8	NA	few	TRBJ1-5	CASSLAGGNNQPQHF
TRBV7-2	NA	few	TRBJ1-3	CASSPDIGIYF
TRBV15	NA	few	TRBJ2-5	CATSLHPGQTAGETQYF
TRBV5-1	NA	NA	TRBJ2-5	CASSLQGPQETQYF
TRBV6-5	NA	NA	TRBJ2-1	CASRDSVGEQFF
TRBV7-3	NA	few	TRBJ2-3	CASSPGQLTDTQYF
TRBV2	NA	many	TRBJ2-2	CASSPEGTGELFF
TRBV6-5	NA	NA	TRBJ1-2	CASSYSIPGRPYGYTF
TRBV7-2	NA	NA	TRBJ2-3	CASSYPRSTDTQYF
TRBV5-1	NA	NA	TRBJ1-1	CASSQEDANTEAFF
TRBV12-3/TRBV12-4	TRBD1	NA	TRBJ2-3	CASSSPGQGPDTQYF
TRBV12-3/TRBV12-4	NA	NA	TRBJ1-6	CASSLGDGVIQSLHF